One and the same sample provided the 26 T cell receptor beta chains below, sequenced in a study of blood T cell repertoires in COVID-19 (dated by TCRdb to the early 2020s). The library was made by the immunoSEQ multiplex PCR assay. The immuneACCESS repertoire file appears here via TCRdb, limited to in-frame rearrangements. These files lack a portion of the clones; in checked studies, under half of the deficit traces to unresolved V genes, and the cause of the others is not known. The sample table contains a few hundred thousand clones; only one count was recorded for roughly 89% of them. Roughly 4% of the sample lies in the top ten. Input material: peripheral blood. The receptors stem from a woman between 55 and 75 years old with COVID-19, enrolled during active disease.

The V and J genes are TRBV27 and TRBJ2-7; D is unresolved. V lost 5 bases, J lost 3 bases, and 5 bases lay in between. Germline CDR1 is MNHEY and CDR2 is SMNVEV (reference sequence). The CDR3 loop spans 11 amino acids. The chain's CDR3 is CASSNYYEQYF. The CDR3 nucleotides read TGTGCCAGCAGTAATTACTACGAGCAGTACTTC.

The V and J genes are TRBV7-2 and TRBJ2-5; TRBD1 agrees at 9 bases. The CDR3 loop spans 14 amino acids. Germline CDR1 SGHTA, CDR2 FQGNSA. Germline trimming cut 4 bases from V and 1 base from J; bases unmatched to any gene: 1. The CDR3, as DNA: TGTGCCAGCAGCTACAGGGGGCCCCAAGAGACCCAGTACTTC. Translating gives CASSYRGPQETQYF.

This chain uses TRBV6-6 with TRBJ1-2; TRBD1 is a possible D gene (5 bases). The V and J ends lost 5 bases and 5 bases respectively, with 12 bases between them. Germline V CDR1 and CDR2: MNHNY, SVGAGI (reference sequence). This CDR3 has 13 amino acids. The CDR3 DNA follows: TGTGCCAGCAGTCACAGGCTAGGGTATGGCTACACCTTC. Protein sequence: CASSHRLGYGYTF.

This clone was observed once. The rearrangement joins TRBV4-1 to TRBJ1-6; the match to TRBD1 covers 9 bases. Germline V gives CDR1 MGHRA, CDR2 YSYEKL. CDR3 size: 15 residues. V lost 5 bases to trimming and J lost 10 bases; unmatched junction nucleotides: 9. CDR3: CASSEPGQGNSPLHF. The CDR3 DNA reads TGCGCCAGCAGCGAACCAGGACAGGGGAACTCACCCCTCCACTTT.

The chain carries TRBV4-1 and TRBJ1-1; D perhaps matches TRBD1 (5 bases). V lost 4 bases and J 2 bases, leaving 11 bases between the germline ends. There are 14 residues in the CDR3. CDR1 and CDR2 from the germline V gene are MGHRA and YSYEKL. CDR3 DNA: TGCGCCAGCAGCCGGATGGGGGGAAACACTGAAGCTTTCTTT. Translated, it gives CASSRMGGNTEAFF.

The chain combines TRBV7-2 with TRBJ2-7, with a tentative D call TRBD1 (6 bases). Per germline, CDR1 SGHTA and CDR2 FQGNSA. The CDR3 covers 15 residues. V lost 5 bases, J lost 6 bases, and 20 bases lay in between. The CDR3 reads CASSHPQGIRSEQYF. Written as DNA, the CDR3 is TGTGCCAGCAGCCATCCCCAGGGGATTAGAAGCGAGCAGTACTTC.

The chain couples TRBV7-9 to TRBJ2-2, with D possibly being TRBD2 (6 bases). The CDR3 has 13 residues. Germline V gene lookup returns CDR1 SEHNR and CDR2 FQNEAQ (reference sequence). Trimming pared 5 bases from V and 6 bases from J, leaving 10 bases between. This chain's CDR3 is CASSRGDSGELFF. The DNA for the CDR3 is TGTGCCAGCAGCCGAGGGGACTCCGGGGAGCTGTTTTTT.

This rearrangement joins TRBV10-2 to TRBJ2-7; 7 bases match TRBD1. This CDR3 contains 12 residues. The V gene's germline CDR1 is WSHSY and CDR2 SAAADI. The V segment lost 6 bases and the J segment 5 bases; nucleotides outside the gene matches: 4. CDR3 sequence: CASRQGIDEQYF. DNA for the CDR3: TGCGCCAGCAGACAGGGGATCGACGAGCAGTACTTC.

This chain uses TRBV30 with TRBJ2-1, with a tentative D call TRBD2 (6 bases). The V gene's germline CDR1 is GTSNPN and CDR2 SVGIG (reference sequence). Trimming left V 7 bases short and J 10 bases short, with 17 bases between. The CDR3 is 12 residues long. CDR3 sequence (DNA): TGTGCCTTCCACCCAGTGGCGGGAGAGCAGTTCTTC. Translated: CAFHPVAGEQFF.

The rearrangement joins TRBV7-9 to TRBJ1-2; TRBD1 agrees at 8 bases. Germline assignment: CDR1 SEHNR and CDR2 FQNEAQ (reference sequence). The V segment lost 0 bases and the J segment 7 bases; nucleotides outside the gene matches: 10. The CDR3 loop spans 16 amino acids. The CDR3 spells CASSLADREPTGGYTF. The CDR3 DNA is TGTGCCAGCAGCTTAGCGGACAGGGAACCAACGGGTGGCTACACCTTC.

The chain is built from TRBV19 and TRBJ2-3; TRBD1 matches 7 bases. The CDR3 spans 15 residues. The junction had 4 bases not matched to a gene; V was cut back by 3 bases and J by 1 base. CDR1 LNHDA and CDR2 SQIVND come from the germline V gene (reference sequence). The CDR3 spells CASSINRGGTDTQYF. The CDR3 nucleotides read TGTGCCAGTAGTATTAACAGGGGTGGCACAGATACGCAGTATTTT.

The chain is built from TRBV19 and TRBJ1-5; TRBD1 agrees at 8 bases. Germline assignment: CDR1 LNHDA and CDR2 SQIVND (reference sequence). V trimming: 3 bases; J trimming: 3 bases; junction bases outside the gene matches: 7. The CDR3 is made up of 16 amino acids. CDR3 sequence (DNA): TGTGCCAGTAGTATTACAGGGGGATTCTCCAATCAGCCCCAGCATTTT. Translation gives CASSITGGFSNQPQHF. The full variable domain, rest sourced from reference TRBV19 and TRBJ1-5, is DGGITQSPKYLFRKEGQNVTLSCEQNLNHDAMYWYRQDPGQGLRLIYYSQIVNDFQKGDIAEGYSVSREKKESFPLTVTSAQKNPTAFYLCASSITGGFSNQPQHFGDGTRLSIL.

This chain connects TRBV6-5 to TRBJ1-5; 8 bases map to TRBD1. This CDR3 contains 16 residues. V dropped 2 bases and J dropped 3; count of bases not matched to a gene: 6. Germline V gives CDR1 MNHEY, CDR2 SVGAGI. The CDR3 protein is CASSYQGAYNNQPQHF. The CDR3 coding sequence is TGTGCCAGCAGTTACCAGGGGGCATATAACAATCAGCCCCAGCATTTT.

The rearrangement links TRBV7-3 to TRBJ1-3; D might be TRBD1 (5 bases). Germline V gene sequence: CDR1 SGHTA, CDR2 FQGTGA. Trimming stripped 6 bases from V and 4 bases from J, with 16 bases between. This CDR3 is 15 amino acids long. The DNA for the CDR3 is TGTGCCAGCAGTTTGGGTCAGGGCTCCGGAAACACCATATATTTT. Protein sequence: CASSLGQGSGNTIYF.

The rearrangement links TRBV5-1 to TRBJ1-2; 12 bases map to TRBD1. The CDR3 has 15 residues. CDR1 is SGHRS and CDR2 is YFSETQ in the germline V gene. Trimming cost V 4 bases and J 7 bases; bases outside gene matches: 8. CDR3 sequence reads: CASSLGGQGALGYTF. As DNA, the CDR3 is TGCGCCAGCAGCCTAGGGGGACAGGGGGCGCTTGGCTACACCTTC.

J is TRBJ1-1 and V is TRBV19, with 8 bases identical to TRBD1. The CDR3 runs to 14 residues. J gave up 5 bases and V 4 bases, and 6 bases lay outside the gene matches. CDR1 is LNHDA, CDR2 SQIVND, per germline (reference sequence). Here the CDR3 reads CASSRETGVTEAFF. CDR3 nucleotides: TGTGCCAGTAGTAGGGAGACAGGGGTGACTGAAGCTTTCTTT.

The chain links TRBV5-1 to TRBJ1-1, with D unclear. V was pared by 0 bases and J by 1 base, with 7 bases between. This CDR3 region has 14 residues. Germline loops: CDR1 SGHRS, CDR2 YFSETQ. CDR3 sequence reads: CASSLVAPNTEAFF. In nucleotides, the CDR3 is TGCGCCAGCAGCTTGGTGGCCCCGAACACTGAAGCTTTCTTT.

This rearrangement joins TRBV2 to TRBJ2-1; 10 bases fit TRBD1. V shed 8 bases and J 7 bases; nucleotides not matched to a gene: 11. Per the germline V gene, CDR1 is SNHLY and CDR2 is FYNNEI. This CDR3 contains 15 residues. CDR3: CASGGQGRSRNEQFF. The CDR3 DNA follows: TGTGCCAGCGGGGGACAGGGGCGATCCCGGAATGAGCAGTTCTTC.

The V and J genes are TRBV2 and TRBJ1-4; a possible D gene is TRBD1 (5 bases). Germline values: CDR1 SNHLY, CDR2 FYNNEI. Trimming left V 11 bases short and J 5 bases short, with 15 bases between. The CDR3 runs 13 residues. In DNA form, the CDR3 reads TGTGCCGGGCGAAGGGGATCGAATGAAAAACTGTTTTTT. This codes for CAGRRGSNEKLFF.

The rearrangement uses TRBV5-1 and TRBJ2-1; TRBD1 matches at 7 bases. The CDR3 has 14 amino acids. Per germline, CDR1 SGHRS and CDR2 YFSETQ. V was pared by 4 bases and J by 8 bases, with 9 bases of the junction left unmatched. Written as DNA, the CDR3 is TGCGCCAGCAGCACGACAGGGAATTTAGATGAGCAGTTCTTC. Protein: CASSTTGNLDEQFF.

The chain has TRBV5-6 and TRBJ1-1; TRBD1 is a possible D gene (5 bases). V was shortened by 4 bases and J by 1 base, with 17 bases between the two germline ends. CDR1 and CDR2 (germline): SGHDT, YYEEEE. CDR3 size: 16 residues. The CDR3 coding sequence is TGTGCCAGCAGCCCCCAGGGTGTTCGTGGGAACACTGAAGCTTTCTTT. It translates to CASSPQGVRGNTEAFF. Combining the CDR3 with reference TRBV5-6 and TRBJ1-1 gives the whole variable domain DAGVTQSPTHLIKTRGQQVTLRCSPKSGHDTVSWYQQALGQGPQFIFQYYEEEERQRGNFPDRFSGHQFPNYSSELNVNALLLGDSALYLCASSPQGVRGNTEAFFGQGTRLTVV.

V and J are TRBV6-1 and TRBJ1-4, with 8 bases matching TRBD1. Germline-derived CDR1 and CDR2 are MNHNS and SASEGT. V was pared by 4 bases and J by 1 base, with 5 bases of the junction left unmatched. The CDR3 loop spans 16 amino acids. The CDR3 here is CASSVPDRVTNEKLFF. Written as DNA, the CDR3 is TGTGCCAGCAGTGTCCCGGACAGGGTAACTAATGAAAAACTGTTTTTT.

This sequence joins TRBV9 and TRBJ1-2, with 11 bases matching TRBD1. This CDR3 is 15 amino acids long. J gave up 4 bases and V 2 bases, and 4 bases lay outside the gene matches. CDR1 is SGDLS and CDR2 is YYNGEE in the germline V gene. CDR3 residues: CASSVTGTGGYGYTF. CDR3 DNA: TGTGCCAGCAGCGTTACCGGGACAGGGGGCTATGGCTACACCTTC.

This clone occurred many times. The gene calls are TRBV13 and TRBJ2-3; 15 nucleotides agree with TRBD2. Germline V gives CDR1 PRHDT, CDR2 FYEKMQ (reference sequence). V shed 5 bases, J shed 7 bases, and the junction held 7 bases outside the gene matches. The CDR3 has 16 residues. This chain's CDR3 is CASSVWTSGGGNTQYF. In nucleotides, the CDR3 is TGTGCCAGCAGCGTATGGACTAGCGGGGGGGGAAATACGCAGTATTTT. The full variable domain, in which reference TRBV13 and TRBJ2-3 provide the parts outside the CDR3, is AAGVIQSPRHLIKEKRETATLKCYPIPRHDTVYWYQQGPGQDPQFLISFYEKMQSDKGSIPDRFSAQQFSDYHSELNMSSLELGDSALYFCASSVWTSGGGNTQYFGPGTRLTVL.

CDR3: CASSGGGEDRTDTQYF. The CDR3, as DNA: TGTGCCAGCAGTGGAGGGGGTGAAGACCGCACAGATACGCAGTATTTT. The chain is built from TRBV6-1 and TRBJ2-3; TRBD1 is a possible D gene (6 bases). Germline CDR1 MNHNS, CDR2 SASEGT. The V gene lost 4 bases and the J gene lost 1 base, with 15 bases spanning the gap. This CDR3 region has 16 residues.

The chain employs TRBV11-2 and TRBJ1-2; the match to TRBD1 covers 9 bases. The germline CDR1 and CDR2 sequences are SGHAT and FQNNGV. V trimming: 5 bases; J trimming: 4 bases; junction bases outside the gene matches: 8. CDR3 length: 15 amino acids. The CDR3 coding sequence is TGTGCCAGCAGCCCCGGGACAGGGAATCGCTATGGCTACACCTTC. Translated: CASSPGTGNRYGYTF.